Below are 3 T cell receptor beta chains sequenced from a single sample in a study of OX40 agonist ivuxolimab in advanced cancers. The table came from immunoSEQ multiplex PCR; TCRdb's copy has only in-frame clones and leaves some out. The repertoire includes about 61,000 clones, approximately 90% of them detected once, and more than 20% sits in the top ten. The material was CD4+ or CD8+ T cells sorted from blood, obtained in a trial of the OX40 agonist ivuxolimab. These receptors all come from an adult with an advanced solid tumor such as melanoma, head and neck, liver or kidney cancer.

This chain links TRBV11-2 with TRBJ2-1, with 7 bases lining up with TRBD2. CDR1 is SGHAT and CDR2 is FQNNGV in the germline V gene. Trimming took 1 base from V and 5 from J; bases not matched to a gene: 11. The CDR3 is 17 amino acids. The CDR3 is CASSLVFGLAANNEQFF. In DNA, the CDR3 is TGTGCCAGCAGCTTAGTATTCGGTCTAGCGGCGAACAATGAGCAGTTCTTC.

The V call is TRBV19, the J call TRBJ2-6; D remains unclear. V was clipped by 8 bases and J by 0 bases, with 11 bases between them. The germline gives CDR1 LNHDA, CDR2 SQIVND (reference sequence). The CDR3 is 15 residues long. CDR3 residues: CASLGVRSGANVLTF. CDR3 bases: TGTGCCAGTCTTGGCGTACGCTCTGGGGCCAACGTCCTGACTTTC.

The chain is built from TRBV6-5 and TRBJ2-1, with unresolved D. Germline V gives CDR1 MNHEY, CDR2 SVGAGI. This CDR3 comprises 16 residues. Trimming took 1 base from V and 4 from J, leaving 14 bases between them. The CDR3 sequence: CASSYFSFSLYNEQFF. CDR3 DNA: TGTGCCAGCAGTTACTTCTCGTTTTCCCTTTACAATGAGCAGTTCTTC.